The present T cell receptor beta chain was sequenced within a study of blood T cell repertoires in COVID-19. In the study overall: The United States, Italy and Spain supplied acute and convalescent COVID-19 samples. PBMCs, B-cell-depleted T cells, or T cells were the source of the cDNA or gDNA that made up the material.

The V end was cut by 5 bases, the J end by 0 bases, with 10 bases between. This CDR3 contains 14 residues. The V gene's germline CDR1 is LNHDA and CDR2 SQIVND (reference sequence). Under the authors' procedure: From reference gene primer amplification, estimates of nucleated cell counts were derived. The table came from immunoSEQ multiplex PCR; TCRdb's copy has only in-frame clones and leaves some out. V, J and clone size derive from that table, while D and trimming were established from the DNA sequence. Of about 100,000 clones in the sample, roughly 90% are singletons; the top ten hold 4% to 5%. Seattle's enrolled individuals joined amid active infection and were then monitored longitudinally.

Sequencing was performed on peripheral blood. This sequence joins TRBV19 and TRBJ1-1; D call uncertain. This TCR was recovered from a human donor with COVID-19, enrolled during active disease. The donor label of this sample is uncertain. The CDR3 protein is CASSLQLMNTEAFF. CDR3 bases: TGTGCCAGTAGTTTACAGCTCATGAACACTGAAGCTTTCTTT.